The source of this T cell receptor beta chain is a study of Ad26.COV2.S vaccination and SARS-CoV-2 variants. Whole-study context: The vaccine Ad26.COV2.S was put into the muscle once, or twice with 56 days between.

The treatment was: around 19 received Ad26.COV2.S at low or high dose, single or two shots; about 5 received placebo; per-sample allocation not given. Day 63 after the first injection of vaccine or placebo was the sampling time. Boston hosted the donor, who was an adult aged 18-55 years. It was Wuhan-strain SARS-CoV-2 spike that the Ad26 vaccine vector expressed. From germline, CDR1 is SEHNR and CDR2 FQNEAQ (reference sequence). The CDR3 is made up of 14 amino acids. Between the trimmed V and J ends, which lost 5 bases and 9 bases, there was a span of 19 bases. Points from the study as a whole: Spike-specific TCR breadth ran higher among vaccine recipients than placebo recipients.

This clone has a handful of counts. No antigen is known for it. Repertoires were generated with immunoSEQ multiplex PCR, while TCRdb's copy carries only in-frame clones and drops some. Of about 350,000 clones listed, approximately 86% are singletons. The J gene is TRBJ1-2, the V gene TRBV7-9; D unclear. The receptor comes from a person between 18 and 60 years old who received the Ad26.COV2.S COVID-19 vaccine or a placebo. The material sequenced was peripheral blood, taken in a trial of Ad26.COV2.S vaccine versus placebo. DNA of the CDR3: TGTGCCAGCAGCCCTTCGAACACCCCTGGGAGCTACACCTTC. Protein sequence: CASSPSNTPGSYTF.